The entry below describes one T cell receptor (beta chain). The CDR3 has 14 amino acids. The germline gives CDR1 SGHDT, CDR2 YYEEEE. Trimming took off 1 base at V and 6 bases at J, with 13 bases between the two ends. The authors spiked synthetic TCR analog templates into each PCR. The data were produced by immunoSEQ multiplex PCR, yet TCRdb's version contains in-frame clones alone and is incomplete. This table holds more than 80,000 clones, about 81% found once. This entry comes from a study of PD-L1 blockade in urothelial cancer. Study context: Every 3 weeks, patients received intravenous atezolizumab 1,200 mg, beginning 2014. At 3 weeks after treatment start (second dose) and again at 6 weeks, blood was analyzed.

Patient disease was locally advanced or metastatic urothelial carcinoma. This chain joins TRBV5-6 and TRBJ1-1; TRBD1 is a possible D gene (5 bases). The specimen was PBMCs, collected around atezolizumab (anti-PD-L1) treatment. The TCR sequence derives from a man between 65 and 85 years old with urothelial cancer. This CDR3 reads CASSLYLGGAEAFF. CDR3 nucleotides: TGTGCCAGCAGCTTGTATTTGGGGGGGGCTGAAGCTTTCTTT.